This T cell receptor beta chain is drawn from a study of cytomegalovirus exposure and HLA in healthy donors. Turning to the study itself: A later analysis reported the same platform for the roughly 110 validation repertoires and the approximately 670 first-cohort repertoires. Whole-study results and caveats: In vitro assays verified that a few CMV-associated chains recognized CMV antigens specifically. In the approximately 130 validation repertoires, a later analysis found that first-cohort TCR clusters tended to co-occur.

Measured with immunoSEQ multiplex PCR; TCRdb has only the in-frame clones, and not every one. The table shows more than 140,000 clones, with approximately 91% occurring only once. Germline V gene data show CDR1 as SGHNT and CDR2 as YYREEE (reference sequence). This CDR3 contains 13 residues. Trimming removed 3 bases at V and 8 bases at J, with 12 bases between. To note about this clone: No antigen is known for it.

What was sequenced was PBMCs. The chain employs TRBV5-4 and TRBJ2-1; D unclear. This receptor was obtained from a young woman in good health and CMV-seropositive. CDR3 sequence reads: CASSSRPRDEQFF. The CDR3 DNA reads TGTGCCAGCAGCTCCCGTCCGCGAGATGAGCAGTTCTTC.